This T cell receptor (beta chain) was captured in a study of blood T cell repertoires in COVID-19. Overall study: PBMCs, B-cell-depleted T cells, or T cells provided the cDNA or gDNA that made up the material.

Germline V lookup: CDR1 LNHNV, CDR2 YYDKDF (reference sequence). The CDR3 covers 17 residues. Trimming cost V 5 bases and J 0 bases; bases outside gene matches: 9. Original analysis: Researchers report that nucleated cell counts were estimated from reference gene primer amplification. Here immunoSEQ multiplex PCR was the method, and the copy in TCRdb shows in-frame clones only, minus some. The DNA gave D and trimming, while V, J and clone size come from that table. The sample contains some 500,000 clones, around 89% of which appear only once. Participant ages covered 18 to 89 years across 24 US areas. Cohort allocation depended upon clinical history that participants reported.

Sequencing was performed on PBMCs or T cells enriched from blood (not recorded which). The rearrangement uses TRBV15 and TRBJ2-2, with 7 bases fitting TRBD2. The source of this sequence is a woman aged 40 to 55 who had recovered from COVID-19. In nucleotides, the CDR3 is TGTGCCACCAGCCGGGCCGCGGGACTAACGAACACCGGGGAGCTGTTTTTT. It specifies CATSRAAGLTNTGELFF.